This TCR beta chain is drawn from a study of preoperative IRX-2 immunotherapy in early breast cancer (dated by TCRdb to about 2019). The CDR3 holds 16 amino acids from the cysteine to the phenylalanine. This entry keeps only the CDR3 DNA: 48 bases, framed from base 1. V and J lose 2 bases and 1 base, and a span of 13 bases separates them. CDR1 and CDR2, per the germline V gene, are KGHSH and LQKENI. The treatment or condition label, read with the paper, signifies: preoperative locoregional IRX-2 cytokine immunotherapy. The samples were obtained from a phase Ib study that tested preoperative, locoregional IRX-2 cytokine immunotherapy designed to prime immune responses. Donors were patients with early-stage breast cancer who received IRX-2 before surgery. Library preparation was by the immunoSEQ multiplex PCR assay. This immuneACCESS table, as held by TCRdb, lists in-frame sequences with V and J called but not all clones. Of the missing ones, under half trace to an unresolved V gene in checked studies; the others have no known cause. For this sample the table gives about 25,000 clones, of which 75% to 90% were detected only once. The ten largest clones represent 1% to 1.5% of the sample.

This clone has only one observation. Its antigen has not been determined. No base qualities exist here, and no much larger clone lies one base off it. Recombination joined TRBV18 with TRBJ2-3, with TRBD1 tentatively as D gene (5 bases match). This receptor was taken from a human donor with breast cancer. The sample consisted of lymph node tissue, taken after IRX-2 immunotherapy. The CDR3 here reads CASSPSNRIRTDTQYF. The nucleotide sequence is TGTGCCAGCTCACCATCGAACAGGATCCGCACAGATACGCAGTATTTT. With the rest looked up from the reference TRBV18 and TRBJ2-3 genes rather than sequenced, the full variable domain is NAGVMQNPRHLVRRRGQEARLRCSPMKGHSHVYWYRQLPEEGLKFMVYLQKENIIDESGMPKERFSAEFPKEGPSILRIQQVVRGDSAAYFCASSPSNRIRTDTQYFGPGTRLTVL.